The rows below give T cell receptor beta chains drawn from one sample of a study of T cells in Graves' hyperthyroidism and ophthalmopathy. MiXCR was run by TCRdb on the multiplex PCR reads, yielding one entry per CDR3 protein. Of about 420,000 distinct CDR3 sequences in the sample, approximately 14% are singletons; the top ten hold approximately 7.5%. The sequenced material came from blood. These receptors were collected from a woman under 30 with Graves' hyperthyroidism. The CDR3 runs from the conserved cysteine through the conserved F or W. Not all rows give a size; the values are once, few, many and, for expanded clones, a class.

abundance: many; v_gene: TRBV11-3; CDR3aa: CASSLRGGTYEQYF
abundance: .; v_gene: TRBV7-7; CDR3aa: CASSFQGGTQYF
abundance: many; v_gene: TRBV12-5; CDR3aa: CASGLVQSIYGYTF
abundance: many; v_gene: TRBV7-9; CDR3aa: CASRDVAGGQVNYGYTF
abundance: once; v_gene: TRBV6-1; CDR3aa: CASRQGLSGNTIYF
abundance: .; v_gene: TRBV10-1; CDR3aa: CASRAGTEYNEQFF
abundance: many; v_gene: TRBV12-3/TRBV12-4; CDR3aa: CASSPRAGTASSYEQYF
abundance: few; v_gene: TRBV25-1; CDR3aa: CASSGLAGGHTDTQYF
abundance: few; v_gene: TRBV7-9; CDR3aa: CASSFSLGPGETQYF
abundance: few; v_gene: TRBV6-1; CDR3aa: CASMRQGSYEQYF
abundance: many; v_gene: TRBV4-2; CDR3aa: CASSLRRVSQETQYF
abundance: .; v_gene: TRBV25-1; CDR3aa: CASSEREGYNEQFF
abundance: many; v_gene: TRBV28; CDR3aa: CASRRGREQYF
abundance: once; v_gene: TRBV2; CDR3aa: CASTDSYSNQPQHF
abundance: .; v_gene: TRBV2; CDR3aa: CASSGGGVGDTQYF
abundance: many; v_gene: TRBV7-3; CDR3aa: CASSAPGQRDGYTF
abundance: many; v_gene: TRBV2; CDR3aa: CASRSRRQGASYNEQFF
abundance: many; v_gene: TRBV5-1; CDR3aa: CASTSRPQRADTQYF
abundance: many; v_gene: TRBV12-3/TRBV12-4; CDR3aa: CASSRTSTGTDTQYF
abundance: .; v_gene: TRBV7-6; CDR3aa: CASSFYICSANRLAEIYNEQFF
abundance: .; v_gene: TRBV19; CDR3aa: CASSQGGASHQPQHF
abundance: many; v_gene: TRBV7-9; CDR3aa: CASSLVGRGSYGYTF
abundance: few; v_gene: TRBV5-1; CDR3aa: CASSLVPSGNTGELFF
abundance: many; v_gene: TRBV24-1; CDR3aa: CATSEEGLAGGRGTGELFF
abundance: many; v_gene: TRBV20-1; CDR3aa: CSARGWGHEQFF
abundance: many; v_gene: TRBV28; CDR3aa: CASSLRQFNEKLFF
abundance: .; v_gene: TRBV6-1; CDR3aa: CASSLPRTGPNYGYTF
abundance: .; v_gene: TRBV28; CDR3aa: CASSFRDNREKLFF
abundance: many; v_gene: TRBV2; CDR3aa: CASAAGGYEQFF
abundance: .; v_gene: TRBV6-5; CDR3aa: CASSYSTGSSGANVLTF
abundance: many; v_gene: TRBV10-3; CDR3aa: CAISESKGTDTQYF
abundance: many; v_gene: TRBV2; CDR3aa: CASRVQGVDGYTF
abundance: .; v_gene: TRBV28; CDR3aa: CARRPPTGEQYF
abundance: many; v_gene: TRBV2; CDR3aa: CASSDDSAYEQYF
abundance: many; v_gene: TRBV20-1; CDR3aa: CSARRGASTDTQYF
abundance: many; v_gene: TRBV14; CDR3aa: CASSHPVLGGTSEGNNEQFF
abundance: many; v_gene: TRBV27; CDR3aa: CASSLGRGRDYGYTF
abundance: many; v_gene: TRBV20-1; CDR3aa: CSAREEYSLPDTQYF
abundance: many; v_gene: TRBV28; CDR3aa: CASSPKYSPLHF
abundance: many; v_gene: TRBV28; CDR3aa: CASSLVRVRLALHF
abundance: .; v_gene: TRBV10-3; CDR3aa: CAISEPLAGEHGELFF
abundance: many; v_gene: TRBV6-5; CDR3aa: CASSYLAGGNHEQYF
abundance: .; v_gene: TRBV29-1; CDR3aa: CSVDLRDTQYF
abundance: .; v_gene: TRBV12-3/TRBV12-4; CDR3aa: CASSCGQGNYGYTF
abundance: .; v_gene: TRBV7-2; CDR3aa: CASSSLQGAYGYTF
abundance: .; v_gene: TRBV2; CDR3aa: CASSGDGNTEAFF
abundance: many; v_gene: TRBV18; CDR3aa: CASSPTWGDEQYF